This TCR beta chain is drawn from a study of cytomegalovirus exposure and HLA in healthy donors. Study outcomes and limitations: In a later analysis, about 17,000 TCR beta sequences were associated with HLA alleles at 0.05 false discovery rate. Some 150 TCR beta chains were listed as cytomegalovirus-associated. For TCR beta chains, V- and J-gene trimming was later linked to a missense DCLRE1C variant.

On this clone itself: Its antigen is unidentified.

With 60 Vbeta and 13 Jbeta primers, the PCR was carried out. The data were produced by immunoSEQ multiplex PCR, yet TCRdb's version contains in-frame clones alone and is incomplete. The table has just under 95,000 clones, roughly 81% seen once. J gave up 0 bases and V 3 bases, and 11 bases lay outside the gene matches. Germline V gene data show CDR1 as SGDLS and CDR2 as YYNGEE. The CDR3 extends over 17 amino acids. The chain carries TRBV9 and TRBJ2-7, with 8 positions matching TRBD2. The TCR sequence derives from a woman between 18 and 29 years old in good health and CMV-seropositive. Specimen: PBMCs. CDR3 in amino acids: CASSDPRGGGTSYEQYF. The CDR3 DNA sequence: TGTGCCAGCAGCGACCCAAGGGGCGGGGGGACCTCCTACGAGCAGTACTTC.